This TCR beta chain emerged from a study of cytomegalovirus exposure and HLA in healthy donors. Looking at the study overall: The early release's HLA-typed donors yielded some 85 million unique TCRs. Study-wide results and caveats: In a later analysis, an Asian-associated ancestry cluster reportedly showed fewer N-insertions than the roughly 710-donor mean. Reports indicated that the classifier achieved high specificity and sensitivity in diagnosing cytomegalovirus status. In a later analysis, specific HLA alleles were associated with 15,000 to 20,000 TCR beta sequences at a 0.05 false discovery rate.

Details on this clone: Its antigen is currently unknown.

60 Vbeta and 13 Jbeta primers were used in PCR. Clones were read by immunoSEQ multiplex PCR, and TCRdb kept only the in-frame ones, dropping some. Seen here are around 250,000 clones, roughly four fifths observed once, and the top ten hold roughly 7.4%. Germline-derived CDR1 and CDR2 are LNHDA and SQIVND (reference sequence). The CDR3 spans 19 residues. Trimming removed 1 base from V and 7 bases from J; junction bases left unmatched: 16. V gene TRBV19 combines with J gene TRBJ1-6; TRBD1 matches 7 bases. The sample consisted of PBMCs. This TCR derives from a woman aged 55 to 70 in good health and CMV-seropositive. This CDR3 reads CASSIASNMGQPQNSPLHF. The CDR3, as DNA: TGTGCCAGTAGTATAGCGAGTAATATGGGACAGCCACAGAATTCACCCCTCCACTTT.